This T cell receptor (beta chain) came from a study of blood T cell repertoires in COVID-19 (dated by TCRdb to about 2020). Study-level background: The collaborator samples originated in the United States, Italy and Spain and spanned the acute and convalescent phases of COVID-19. The prospective study material was composed of cDNA or gDNA derived from T cells, B-cell-depleted T cells, or PBMCs. Samples came from the ongoing ImmuneRACE study (first 160 participants) plus 1,254 subjects from 6 global collaborators. The dataset comprised deeply sampled blood TCRbeta repertoires from subjects exposed to, actively infected with, or recovered from COVID-19. Nearly every sample came with metadata listing a de-identified subject ID, COVID-19 status, age in years and sex. The repertoires were made available in a free public database intended to serve as a resource for research on the immune response to SARS-CoV-2. Where available, HLA class I and class II types were obtained from metadata supplied by the sample provider rather than from assay-based typing. Findings and caveats that apply to the study as a whole: Clinical and demographic metadata were provided uncurated, with the amount varying by source and participant.

Whole blood was collected in K2EDTA tubes by collaborating institutions according to the institutions' own protocols. Collaborator samples were shipped for TCRbeta analysis as frozen whole blood, isolated PBMCs, or DNA extracted from either sample type. Notes on this clone: It lacks a known antigen. No quality values exist for individual bases; no much larger clone is one base distant.

TCRbeta CDR3 regions were amplified from genomic DNA using the immunoSEQ Assay, a bias-controlled multiplex PCR. As for how the authors treated the data: The number of nucleated cells in each sample was estimated by amplification of reference gene primers within the assay. Sequence reads were collapsed and filtered to measure the absolute abundance of every unique TCRbeta CDR3 rearrangement. For each sample, productive Simpson clonality was calculated by taking the square root of Simpson's diversity index across productive rearrangements. TCRdb provides this immuneACCESS table in a form limited to in-frame rearrangements. Some clones are lacking; in checked studies, under half of them reflect an unresolved V gene, and why the rest are absent is not known. V, J and clone size are taken as reported in that table, and D and trimming were inferred from the DNA itself. This sample holds fewer than 150,000 clones; approximately 90% were observed only once. Around 4.5% of the sample rests with the top ten.

V is cut back by 4 bases and J by 5 bases, with 7 bases in the junction unmatched. CDR1 and CDR2 are read off the germline V gene as SNHLY and FYNNEI. The CDR3 goes from the cysteine to the phenylalanine over 15 residues. Here the CDR3 DNA is all that survives: 45 bases in frame from base 1. This TCR was sampled from a woman in her fifties or sixties with acute or convalescent COVID-19. The sequenced sample was peripheral blood. The V and J segments used are TRBV2 and TRBJ2-5, with 10 junctional bases fitting TRBD2. The sequence in DNA is TGTGCCAGCAGTGTGCTAGCGGGGGTCCGGGAGACCCAGTACTTC. Protein translation: CASSVLAGVRETQYF.